This T cell receptor beta chain was sequenced for a study of T cell changes during pregnancy in multiple sclerosis. CDR1 is SGHTA, CDR2 FQGTGA, per germline. V was trimmed by 0 bases and J by 8 bases, leaving 8 bases between them. The CDR3 spans 13 residues. Repertoires were generated with immunoSEQ multiplex PCR, while TCRdb's copy carries only in-frame clones and drops some. The sample records 45,000 or so clones, roughly 89% being singletons. A single count supports this clone. The starting material was peripheral blood, obtained in the first trimester of pregnancy. This rearrangement joins TRBV7-3 to TRBJ2-1; D call uncertain. This clonotype was sampled from a female donor with multiple sclerosis, enrolled in a pregnancy study. CDR3 nucleotides: TGTGCCAGCAGCTTAACGACATTCGATGAGCAGTTCTTC. Translating gives CASSLTTFDEQFF.